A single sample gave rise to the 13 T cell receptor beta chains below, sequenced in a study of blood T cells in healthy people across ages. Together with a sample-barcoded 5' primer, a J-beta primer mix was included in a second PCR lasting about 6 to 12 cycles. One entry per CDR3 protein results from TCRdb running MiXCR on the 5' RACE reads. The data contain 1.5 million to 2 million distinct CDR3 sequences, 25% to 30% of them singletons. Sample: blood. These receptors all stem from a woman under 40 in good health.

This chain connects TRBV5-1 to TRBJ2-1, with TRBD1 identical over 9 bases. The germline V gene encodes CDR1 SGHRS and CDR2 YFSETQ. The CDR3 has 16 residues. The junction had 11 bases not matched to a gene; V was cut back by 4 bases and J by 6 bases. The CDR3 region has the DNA TGCGCCAGCAGCCGTCAACCGGGACAGGGCCCCAATGAGCAGTTCTTC. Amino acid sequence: CASSRQPGQGPNEQFF.

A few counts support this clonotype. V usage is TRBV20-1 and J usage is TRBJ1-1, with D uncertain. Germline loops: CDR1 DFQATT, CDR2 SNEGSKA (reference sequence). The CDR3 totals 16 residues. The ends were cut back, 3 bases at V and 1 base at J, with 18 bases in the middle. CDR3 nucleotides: TGCAGTGCTAGTGGAAGGGAGAGAGGAGGGAACACTGAAGCTTTCTTT. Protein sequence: CSASGRERGGNTEAFF.

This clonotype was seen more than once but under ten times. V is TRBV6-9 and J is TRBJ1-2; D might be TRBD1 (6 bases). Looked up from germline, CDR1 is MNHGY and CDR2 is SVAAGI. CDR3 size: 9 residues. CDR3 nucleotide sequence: TGTGCAGGGGGCTATGGCTACACCTTC. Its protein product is CAGGYGYTF.

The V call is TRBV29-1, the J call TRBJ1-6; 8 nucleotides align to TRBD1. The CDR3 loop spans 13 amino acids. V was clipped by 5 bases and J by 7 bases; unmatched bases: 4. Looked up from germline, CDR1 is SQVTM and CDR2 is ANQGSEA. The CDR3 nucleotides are TGCAGCGTTTGGACAGGGTGGAATTCACCCCTCCACTTT. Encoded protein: CSVWTGWNSPLHF.

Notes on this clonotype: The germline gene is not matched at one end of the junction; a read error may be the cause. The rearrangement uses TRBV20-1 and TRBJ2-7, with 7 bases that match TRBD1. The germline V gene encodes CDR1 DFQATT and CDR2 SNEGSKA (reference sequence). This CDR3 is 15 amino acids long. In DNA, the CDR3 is TGCAGTGCAAGAGGCCGGACAGGCGAATCCTACGAGCAGTACTTC. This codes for CSARGRTGESYEQYF.

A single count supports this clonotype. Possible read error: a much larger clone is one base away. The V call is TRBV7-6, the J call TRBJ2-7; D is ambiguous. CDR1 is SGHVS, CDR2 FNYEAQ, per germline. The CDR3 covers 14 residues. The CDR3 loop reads CVSSPFDQSYEQYF. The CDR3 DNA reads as TGTGTCAGCAGCCCATTTGACCAATCCTACGAGCAGTACTTC. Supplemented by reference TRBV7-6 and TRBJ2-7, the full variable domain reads GAGVSQSPRYKVTKRGQDVALRCDPISGHVSLYWYRQALGQGPEFLTYFNYEAQQDKSGLPNDRFSAERPEGSISTLTIQRTEQRDSAMYRCVSSPFDQSYEQYFGPGTRLTVT.

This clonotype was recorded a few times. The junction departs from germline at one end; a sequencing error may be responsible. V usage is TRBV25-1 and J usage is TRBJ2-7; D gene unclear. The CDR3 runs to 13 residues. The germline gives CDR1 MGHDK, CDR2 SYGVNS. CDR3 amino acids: CASRESRSYEQYF. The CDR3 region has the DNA TGTGCCAGCAGGGAATCGCGTTCCTACGAGCAGTACTTC.

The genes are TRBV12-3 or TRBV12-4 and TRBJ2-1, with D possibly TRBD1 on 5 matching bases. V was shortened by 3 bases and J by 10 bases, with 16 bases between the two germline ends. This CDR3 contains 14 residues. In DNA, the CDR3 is TGTGCCAGCAGTTTCAGGGTAGGGTCCTACGAGCAGTTCTTC. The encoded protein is CASSFRVGSYEQFF.

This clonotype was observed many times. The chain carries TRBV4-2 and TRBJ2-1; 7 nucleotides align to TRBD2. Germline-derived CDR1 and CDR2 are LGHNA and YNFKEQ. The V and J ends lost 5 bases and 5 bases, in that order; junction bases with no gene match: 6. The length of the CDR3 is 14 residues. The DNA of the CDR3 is TGTGCCAGCAGCGTATCACTAGCGAACAATGAGCAGTTCTTC. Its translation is CASSVSLANNEQFF.

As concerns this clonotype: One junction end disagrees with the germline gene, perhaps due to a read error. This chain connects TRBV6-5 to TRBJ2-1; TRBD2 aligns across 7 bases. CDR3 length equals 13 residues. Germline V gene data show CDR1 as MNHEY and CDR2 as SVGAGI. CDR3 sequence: CVSSRGGDNEQFF. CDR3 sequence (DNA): TGTGTCAGCAGTCGCGGGGGAGACAATGAGCAGTTCTTC.

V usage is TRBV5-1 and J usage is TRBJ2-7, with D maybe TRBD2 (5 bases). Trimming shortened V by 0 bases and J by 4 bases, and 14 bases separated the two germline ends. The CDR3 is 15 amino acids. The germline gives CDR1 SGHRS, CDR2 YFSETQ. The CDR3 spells CASSLDPSGWYEQYF. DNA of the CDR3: TGCGCCAGCAGCTTGGACCCTTCGGGGTGGTACGAGCAGTACTTC. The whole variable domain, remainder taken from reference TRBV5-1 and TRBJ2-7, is KAGVTQTPRYLIKTRGQQVTLSCSPISGHRSVSWYQQTPGQGLQFLFEYFSETQRNKGNFPGRFSGRQFSNSRSEMNVSTLELGDSALYLCASSLDPSGWYEQYFGPGTRLTVT.

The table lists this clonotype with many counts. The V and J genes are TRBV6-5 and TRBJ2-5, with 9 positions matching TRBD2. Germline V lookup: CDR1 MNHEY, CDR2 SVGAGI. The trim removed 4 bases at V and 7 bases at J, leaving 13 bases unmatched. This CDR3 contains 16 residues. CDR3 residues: CASSSPISGSGLTQYF. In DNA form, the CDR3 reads TGTGCCAGCAGTTCCCCCATTAGCGGGAGCGGCTTGACCCAGTACTTC.

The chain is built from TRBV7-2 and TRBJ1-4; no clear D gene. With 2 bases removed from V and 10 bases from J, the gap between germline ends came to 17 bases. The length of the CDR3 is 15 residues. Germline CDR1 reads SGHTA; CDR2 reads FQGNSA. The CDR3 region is CASSLLGGQYGKLFF. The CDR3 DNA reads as TGTGCCAGCAGCTTATTGGGTGGGCAGTACGGAAAACTGTTTTTT.